This T cell receptor beta chain comes out of a study of T cell responses to AZD1222 COVID-19 vaccine. Looking at the study overall: Analysis merged second doses at about 4 or about 12 weeks. Overall study findings and caveats: Among the donors, most were white British and more were female, and clonal diversity was possibly underestimated.

About this clone itself: Its antigen is unknown.

The CDR3 length is 13 residues. Germline CDR1 is LNHDA and CDR2 is SQIVND (reference sequence). Trimming took off 5 bases at V and 6 bases at J, with 13 bases between the two ends. Clones were read by immunoSEQ multiplex PCR, and TCRdb kept only the in-frame ones, dropping some. Among around 110,000 clones, roughly 84% were seen once, and the ten largest hold around 7.5%. The chain uses TRBV19 and TRBJ1-2; D is possibly TRBD1 (5 bases). The TCR sequence derives from an adult in good health. The sample here was peripheral blood, taken on day 0 of AZD1222 vaccination. For the CDR3, the DNA is TGTGCCAGTAGTGGGACGGACGTTGATGGCTACACCTTC. Its translation is CASSGTDVDGYTF.